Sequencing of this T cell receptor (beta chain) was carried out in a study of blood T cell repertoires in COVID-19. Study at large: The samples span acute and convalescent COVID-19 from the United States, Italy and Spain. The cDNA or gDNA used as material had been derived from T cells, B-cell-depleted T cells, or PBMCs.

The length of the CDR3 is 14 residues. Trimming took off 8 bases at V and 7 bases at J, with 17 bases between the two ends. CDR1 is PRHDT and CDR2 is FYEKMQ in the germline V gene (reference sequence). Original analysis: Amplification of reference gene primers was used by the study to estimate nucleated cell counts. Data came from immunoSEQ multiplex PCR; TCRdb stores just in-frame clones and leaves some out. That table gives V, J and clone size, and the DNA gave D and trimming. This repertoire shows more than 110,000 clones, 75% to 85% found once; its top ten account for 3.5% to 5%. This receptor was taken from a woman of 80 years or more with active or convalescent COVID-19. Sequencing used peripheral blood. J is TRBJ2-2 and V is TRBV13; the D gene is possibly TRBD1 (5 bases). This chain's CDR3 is CASGDDSQSGELFF. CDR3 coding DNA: TGTGCCAGCGGGGATGACAGCCAGAGCGGGGAGCTGTTTTTT.